This TCR beta chain was recovered during a study of T cells in Graves' hyperthyroidism and ophthalmopathy. It was RNA transcripts that yielded the amplified TCR beta CDR3 regions. With the HTBI primer set, the TCR CDR3 went through a first round of RT-PCR. TCRdb itself ran the multiplex PCR reads through MiXCR, one entry per CDR3 protein. The repertoire holds 530,000 or so distinct CDR3 sequences, with around 22% as singletons. Germline CDR1 and CDR2: MNHNS and SASEGT. This CDR3 has 14 residues. Unmatched junction bases numbered 8, after V lost 5 bases and J lost 5 bases. At least 3 on the Clinical Activity Score was recorded for ophthalmopathy patients, who also had NOSPECS grade at least 4 and duration under 3 months.

This receptor was obtained from a woman aged 30 to 39 with Graves' ophthalmopathy. Sequences were obtained from blood. The rearrangement uses TRBV6-1 and TRBJ2-7; 8 bases are a match to TRBD1. The CDR3 here is CASSKQDRVHEQYF. Here the CDR3 DNA reads TGTGCCAGCAGTAAGCAGGACAGGGTCCACGAGCAGTACTTC.